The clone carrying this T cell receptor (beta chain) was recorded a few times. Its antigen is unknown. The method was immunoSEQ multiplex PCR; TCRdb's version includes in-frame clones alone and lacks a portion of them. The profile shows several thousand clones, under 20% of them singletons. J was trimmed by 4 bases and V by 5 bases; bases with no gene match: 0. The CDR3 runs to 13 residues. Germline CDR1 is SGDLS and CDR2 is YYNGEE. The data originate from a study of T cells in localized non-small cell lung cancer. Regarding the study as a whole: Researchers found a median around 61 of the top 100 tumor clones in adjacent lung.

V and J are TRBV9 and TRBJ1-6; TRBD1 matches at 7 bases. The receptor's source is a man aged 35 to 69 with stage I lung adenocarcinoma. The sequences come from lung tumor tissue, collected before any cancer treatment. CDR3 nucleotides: TGTGCCAGCAGGACAGGGTATAATTCACCCCTCCACTTT. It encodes CASRTGYNSPLHF.